This paragraph covers one TCR beta chain sequence. The sample carries other DNA sequences with the same CDR3. These data come from a study of blood T cell repertoires in COVID-19. Study information: Samples taken during acute and convalescent COVID-19 were collected in the United States, Italy and Spain. T cells, B-cell-depleted T cells, or PBMCs provided the cDNA or gDNA that served as material.

CDR3 size: 13 residues. V was trimmed by 3 bases and J by 1 base, leaving 6 bases between them. Germline V gene sequence: CDR1 MNHEY, CDR2 SVGEGT. Authors' data handling: Estimation of nucleated cell counts was performed using reference gene primer amplification. Sequencing used immunoSEQ multiplex PCR; TCRdb keeps in-frame clones, though not all of them. D and trimming come from the DNA, and the V and J calls and clone size come from that table. The table has about 39,000 clones, more than 70% seen once. Sequencing input: peripheral blood. The clonotype comes from a man aged 55 to 70 with acute or convalescent COVID-19. The chain recombines TRBV6-2 or TRBV6-3 with TRBJ1-1; D gene uncertain. The CDR3 region is CASSYGGNTEAFF. CDR3 coding DNA: TGTGCCAGCAGTTATGGAGGGAACACTGAAGCTTTCTTT.